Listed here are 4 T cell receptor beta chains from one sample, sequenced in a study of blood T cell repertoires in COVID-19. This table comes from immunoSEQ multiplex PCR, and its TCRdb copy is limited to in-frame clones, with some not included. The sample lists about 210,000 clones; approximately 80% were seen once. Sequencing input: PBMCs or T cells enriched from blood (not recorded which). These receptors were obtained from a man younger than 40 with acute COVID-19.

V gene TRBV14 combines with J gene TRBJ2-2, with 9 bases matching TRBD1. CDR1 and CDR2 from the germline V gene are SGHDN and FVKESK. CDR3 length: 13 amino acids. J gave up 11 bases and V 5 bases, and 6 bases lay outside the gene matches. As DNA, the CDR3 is TGTGCCAGCAGCGGACAGGGGCGTACAGAGCTGTTTTTT. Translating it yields CASSGQGRTELFF.

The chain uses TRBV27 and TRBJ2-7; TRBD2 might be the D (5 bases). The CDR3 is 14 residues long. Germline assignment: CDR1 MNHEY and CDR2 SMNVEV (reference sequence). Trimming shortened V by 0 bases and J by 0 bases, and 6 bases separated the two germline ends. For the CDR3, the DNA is TGTGCCAGCAGTTTATCTAGCGCCTCCTACGAGCAGTACTTC. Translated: CASSLSSASYEQYF.

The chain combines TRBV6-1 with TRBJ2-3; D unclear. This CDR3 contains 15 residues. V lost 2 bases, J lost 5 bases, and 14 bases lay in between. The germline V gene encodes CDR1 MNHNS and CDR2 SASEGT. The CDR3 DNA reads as TGTGCCAGCAGTGAATCCCCTCTTTCGGGAGATACGCAGTATTTT. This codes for CASSESPLSGDTQYF.

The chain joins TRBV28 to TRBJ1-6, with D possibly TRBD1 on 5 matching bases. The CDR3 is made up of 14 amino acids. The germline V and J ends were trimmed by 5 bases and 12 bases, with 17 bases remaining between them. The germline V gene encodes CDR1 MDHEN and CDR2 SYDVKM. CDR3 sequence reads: CASSPPKGGGPLHF. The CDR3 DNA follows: TGTGCCAGCAGTCCGCCAAAGGGCGGGGGACCCCTCCACTTT.